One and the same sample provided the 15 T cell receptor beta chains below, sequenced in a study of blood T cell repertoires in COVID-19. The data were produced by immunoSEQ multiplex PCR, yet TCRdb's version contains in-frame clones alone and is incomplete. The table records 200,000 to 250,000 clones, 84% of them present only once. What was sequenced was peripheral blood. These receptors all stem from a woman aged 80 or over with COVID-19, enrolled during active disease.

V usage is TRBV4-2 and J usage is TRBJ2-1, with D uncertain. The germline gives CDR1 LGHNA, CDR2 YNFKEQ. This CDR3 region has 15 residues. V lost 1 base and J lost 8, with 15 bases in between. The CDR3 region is CASSQGPFSLDEQFF. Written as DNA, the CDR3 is TGTGCCAGCAGCCAAGGCCCATTCAGTTTGGATGAGCAGTTCTTC.

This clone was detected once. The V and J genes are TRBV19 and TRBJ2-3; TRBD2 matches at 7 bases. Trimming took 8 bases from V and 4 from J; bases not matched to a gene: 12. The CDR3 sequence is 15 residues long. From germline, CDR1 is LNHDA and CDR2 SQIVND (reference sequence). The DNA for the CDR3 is TGTGCCAGTCCATGGTCAGCGGGAAGCGCAGATACGCAGTATTTT. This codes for CASPWSAGSADTQYF.

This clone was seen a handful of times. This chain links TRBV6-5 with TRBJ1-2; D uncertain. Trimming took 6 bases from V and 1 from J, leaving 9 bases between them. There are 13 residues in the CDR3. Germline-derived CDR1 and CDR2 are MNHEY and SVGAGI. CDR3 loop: CASSQAGNYGYTF. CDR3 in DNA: TGTGCCAGCAGCCAAGCTGGTAACTATGGCTACACCTTC.

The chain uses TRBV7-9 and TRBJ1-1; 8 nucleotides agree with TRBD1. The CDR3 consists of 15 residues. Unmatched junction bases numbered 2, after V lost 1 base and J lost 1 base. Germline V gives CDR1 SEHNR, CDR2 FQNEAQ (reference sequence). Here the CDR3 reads CASSLEGTGNTEAFF. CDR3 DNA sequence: TGTGCCAGCAGCTTAGAAGGGACAGGGAACACTGAAGCTTTCTTT.

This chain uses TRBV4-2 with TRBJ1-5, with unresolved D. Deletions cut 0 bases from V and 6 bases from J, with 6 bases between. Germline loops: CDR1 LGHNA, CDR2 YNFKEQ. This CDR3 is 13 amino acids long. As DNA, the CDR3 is TGTGCCAGCAGCCAAGATCGGGGTCAGCCCCAGCATTTT. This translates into CASSQDRGQPQHF.

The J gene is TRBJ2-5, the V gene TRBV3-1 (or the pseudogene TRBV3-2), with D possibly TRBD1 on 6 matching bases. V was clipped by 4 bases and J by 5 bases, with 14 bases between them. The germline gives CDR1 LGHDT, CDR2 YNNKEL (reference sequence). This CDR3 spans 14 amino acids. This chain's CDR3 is CASSLGGNEETQYF. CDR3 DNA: TGTGCCAGCAGCCTAGGGGGAAACGAGGAGACCCAGTACTTC.

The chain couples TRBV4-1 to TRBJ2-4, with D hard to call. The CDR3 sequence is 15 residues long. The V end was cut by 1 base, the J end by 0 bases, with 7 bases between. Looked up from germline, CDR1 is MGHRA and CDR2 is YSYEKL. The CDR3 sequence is CASSQGQLAKNIQYF. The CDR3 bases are TGCGCCAGCAGCCAAGGGCAGTTAGCCAAAAACATTCAGTACTTC.

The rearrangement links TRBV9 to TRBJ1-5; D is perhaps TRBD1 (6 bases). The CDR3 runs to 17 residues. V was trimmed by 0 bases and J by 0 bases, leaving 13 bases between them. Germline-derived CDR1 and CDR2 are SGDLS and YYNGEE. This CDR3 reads CASSVARGHHSNQPQHF. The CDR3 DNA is TGTGCCAGCAGCGTAGCCCGGGGACACCATAGCAATCAGCCCCAGCATTTT.

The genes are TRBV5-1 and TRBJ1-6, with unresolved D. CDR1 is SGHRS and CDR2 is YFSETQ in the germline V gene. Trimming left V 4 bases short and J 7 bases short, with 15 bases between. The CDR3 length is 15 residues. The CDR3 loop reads CASSPVRQTNSPLHF. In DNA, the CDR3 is TGCGCCAGCAGCCCCGTGAGGCAGACGAATTCACCCCTCCACTTT.

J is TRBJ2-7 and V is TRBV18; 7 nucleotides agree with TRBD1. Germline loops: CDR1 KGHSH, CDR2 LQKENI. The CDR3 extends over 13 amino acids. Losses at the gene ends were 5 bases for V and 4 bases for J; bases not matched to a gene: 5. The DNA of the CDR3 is TGTGCCAGCTCAAGGGGGCCGGAATACGAGCAGTACTTC. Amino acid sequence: CASSRGPEYEQYF.

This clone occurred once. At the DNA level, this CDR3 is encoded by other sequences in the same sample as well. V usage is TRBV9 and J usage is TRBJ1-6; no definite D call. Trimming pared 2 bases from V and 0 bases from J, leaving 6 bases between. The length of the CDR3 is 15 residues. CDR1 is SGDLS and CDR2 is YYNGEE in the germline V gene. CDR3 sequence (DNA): TGTGCCAGCAGCGTTGGGAGCTCCTATAATTCACCCCTCCACTTT. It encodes CASSVGSSYNSPLHF.

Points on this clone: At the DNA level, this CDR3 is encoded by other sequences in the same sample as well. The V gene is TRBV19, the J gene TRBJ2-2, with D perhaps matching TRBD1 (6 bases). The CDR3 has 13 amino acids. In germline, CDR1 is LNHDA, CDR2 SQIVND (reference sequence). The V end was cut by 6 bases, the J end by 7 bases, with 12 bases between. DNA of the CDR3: TGTGCCAGTAGCACACAGGGTGGCGGGGAGCTGTTTTTT. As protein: CASSTQGGGELFF.

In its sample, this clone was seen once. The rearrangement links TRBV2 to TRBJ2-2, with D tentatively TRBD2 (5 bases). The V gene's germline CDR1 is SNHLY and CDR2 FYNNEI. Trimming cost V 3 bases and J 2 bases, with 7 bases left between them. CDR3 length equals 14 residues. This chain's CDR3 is CASSDRTNTGELFF. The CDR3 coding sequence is TGTGCCAGCAGTGACAGGACTAACACCGGGGAGCTGTTTTTT. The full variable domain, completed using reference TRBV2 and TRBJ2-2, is EPEVTQTPSHQVTQMGQEVILRCVPISNHLYFYWYRQILGQKVEFLVSFYNNEISEKSEIFDDQFSVERPDGSNFTLKIRSTKLEDSAMYFCASSDRTNTGELFFGEGSRLTVL.

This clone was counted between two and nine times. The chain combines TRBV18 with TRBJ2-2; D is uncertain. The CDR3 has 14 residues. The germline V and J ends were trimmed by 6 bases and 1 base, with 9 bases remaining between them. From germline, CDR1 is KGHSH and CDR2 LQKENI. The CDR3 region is CASSPDWNTGELFF. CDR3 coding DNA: TGTGCCAGCTCTCCCGACTGGAACACCGGGGAGCTGTTTTTT.

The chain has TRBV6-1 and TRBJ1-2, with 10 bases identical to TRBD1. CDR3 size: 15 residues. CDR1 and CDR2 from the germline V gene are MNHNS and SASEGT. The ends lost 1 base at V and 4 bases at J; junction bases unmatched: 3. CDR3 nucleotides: TGTGCCAGCAGTGAAGGATGGGACAGGGGCTATGGCTACACCTTC. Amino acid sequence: CASSEGWDRGYGYTF.